This T cell receptor (beta chain) was found in a study of T-cell memory formation after mild COVID-19. About the research overall: For the most part, TCR clusters were specific to one donor.

A single record per CDR3 protein comes from TCRdb applying MiXCR to the 5' RACE reads. Of hundreds of thousands of distinct CDR3 sequences detected, approximately 27% appear once; the ten largest clones hold less than 15%. Turning to this clonotype: The antigen remains unidentified.

Points from the study as a whole: Contracting clones, day 15 to 85, had balanced CD4/CD8, and later expanders favored CD4+. Cross-reactive memory seemingly joined, as some responding clones were found in pre-infection memory. Contracting CD4+ clones lay largely in CM and EM, with CD8+ ones residing in EMRA.

Trimming removed 6 bases from V and 5 bases from J, with 15 bases in between. The CDR3 has 14 amino acids. Sequencing was carried out using PBMCs or a T cell subset sorted from them (not recorded which). The chain carries TRBV12-3 or TRBV12-4 and TRBJ2-3, with D possibly TRBD1 on 6 matching bases. The clonotype comes from an adult woman who had mild COVID-19 (a few samples of this study predate the infection). Cell type and time point are not known. The CDR3 DNA follows: TGTGCCAGCAGGCCACAGGGTCGGGGAGATACGCAGTATTTT. Residues: CASRPQGRGDTQYF.